This T cell receptor (beta chain) was observed in a study of T-cell memory formation after mild COVID-19. Study-wide results and caveats: Researchers found some responding clones in pre-infection memory, a sign that cross-reactive memory joined.

Constant-segment primers served in 5'RACE that generated TCR alpha and TCR beta cDNA libraries bearing sample barcodes and UMIs. TCRdb itself ran the 5' RACE reads through MiXCR, one entry per CDR3 protein. Of roughly 310,000 distinct CDR3 sequences detected, more than 15% appear once; the ten largest clones hold 22%. This CDR3 has 13 amino acids. Germline V CDR1 and CDR2: KGHSH, LQKENI. The V and J ends lost 8 bases and 6 bases respectively, with 14 bases between them. This clonotype has just a few counts. Its antigen is unknown. The sequenced material came from PBMCs or a T cell subset sorted from them (not recorded which). The V gene is TRBV18, the J gene TRBJ2-1; D may be TRBD2 (6 bases). The receptor was derived from a man younger than 35 who had mild COVID-19 (a few samples of this study predate the infection). Cell type and time point are not known. For the CDR3, the DNA is TGTGCCAGCCGTCATTATAGCGGCAATGAGCAGTTCTTC. This codes for CASRHYSGNEQFF.